This TCR beta chain appears in the sequencing data of a study of shared clonotypes between healthy human individuals. The CDR3 sequence is 16 residues long. V lost 6 bases and J lost 5; bases outside the gene matches: 12. Germline lookup yields CDR1 LNHDA and CDR2 SQIVND (reference sequence). Sequencing used immunoSEQ multiplex PCR; TCRdb keeps in-frame clones, though not all of them. The repertoire has 400,000 to 600,000 clones, approximately 95% of them found once; the top ten carry approximately 0.06%. This chain uses TRBV19 with TRBJ2-1, with 8 bases matching TRBD2. This sequence was found in a woman in her thirties in good health. The sample comprised naive CD4+ T cells sorted from blood. Specified subset: CD45RA+ positively selected. The CDR3: CASRDKAGAENNEQFF. The CDR3 region has the DNA TGTGCCAGTAGGGACAAAGCGGGAGCTGAGAACAATGAGCAGTTCTTC.